The subject of this entry is one T cell receptor (beta chain). Its antigen is currently unknown. The data belong to a study of lymphopenia after photon versus proton radiotherapy. Study-wide findings and caveats: Authors raise, but do not show, better survival with proton therapy. In patients who died, overall survival fell as post-nadir TCR diversity dropped more. After lymphocyte nadir, photon-treated repertoires showed oligoclonal expansion, especially CD8+ Temra. Under photons, naive T cells and diversity fell while effector/memory populations rose.

Measured with immunoSEQ multiplex PCR; TCRdb has only the in-frame clones, and not every one. The sample shows under 75,000 clones, around 90% of them seen only once. The CDR3 totals 15 residues. V was cut by 5 bases and J by 1 base, with 14 bases left in between. The V gene's germline CDR1 is SGHAT and CDR2 FQNNGV. The chain links TRBV11-2 to TRBJ2-5; TRBD2 might be the D (6 bases). This TCR came from a woman in her thirties or forties with cholangiocarcinoma. The sequencing used peripheral blood, collected from a patient treated with photon-based radiotherapy. The DNA of the CDR3 is TGTGCCAGCAGCCGCCGGGTAGCGGCCCAAGAGACCCAGTACTTC. This gives the protein CASSRRVAAQETQYF.